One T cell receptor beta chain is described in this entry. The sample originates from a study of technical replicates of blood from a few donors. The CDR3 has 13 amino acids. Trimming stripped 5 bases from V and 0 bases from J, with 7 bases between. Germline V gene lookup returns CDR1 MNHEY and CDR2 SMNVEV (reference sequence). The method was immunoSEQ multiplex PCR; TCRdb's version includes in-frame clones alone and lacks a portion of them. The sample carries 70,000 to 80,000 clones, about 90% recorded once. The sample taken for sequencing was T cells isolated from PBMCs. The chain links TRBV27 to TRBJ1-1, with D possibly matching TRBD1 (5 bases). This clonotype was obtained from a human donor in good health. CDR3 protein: CASSVQVNTEAFF. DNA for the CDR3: TGTGCCAGCAGTGTACAGGTGAACACTGAAGCTTTCTTT.